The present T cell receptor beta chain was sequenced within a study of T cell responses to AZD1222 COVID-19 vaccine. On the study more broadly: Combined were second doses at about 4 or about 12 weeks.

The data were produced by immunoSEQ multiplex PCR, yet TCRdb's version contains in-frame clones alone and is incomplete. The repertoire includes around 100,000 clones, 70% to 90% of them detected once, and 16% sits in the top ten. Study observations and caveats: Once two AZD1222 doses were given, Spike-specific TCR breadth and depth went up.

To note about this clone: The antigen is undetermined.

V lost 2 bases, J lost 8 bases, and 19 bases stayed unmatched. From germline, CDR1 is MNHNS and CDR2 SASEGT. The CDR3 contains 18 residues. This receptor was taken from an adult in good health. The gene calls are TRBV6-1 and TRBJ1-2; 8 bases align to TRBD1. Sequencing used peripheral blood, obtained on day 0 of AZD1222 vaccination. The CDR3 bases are TGTGCCAGCAGTGAAACCCCCCCGGGAGCCAGGACAGGGCGCGGCTACACCTTC. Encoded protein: CASSETPPGARTGRGYTF.